Included here is one T cell receptor beta chain sequence, with context. The antigen remains undetermined. After removal of 3 bases from V and 4 bases from J, the junction contained 2 bases not matched to a gene. Germline V gene data show CDR1 as LNHDA and CDR2 as SQIVND (reference sequence). CDR3 length: 15 residues. The sample belongs to a study of cytomegalovirus exposure and HLA in healthy donors. General study results and limits: Researchers reported in a later analysis that a missense DCLRE1C variant was tied to TCR beta V- and J-gene trimming.

In the PCR, 60 Vbeta and 13 Jbeta primers were used. Sequencing used immunoSEQ multiplex PCR; TCRdb keeps in-frame clones, though not all of them. The sample records more than 95,000 clones, 75% to 80% being singletons. The chain uses TRBV19 and TRBJ1-5, with 11 bases aligning to TRBD1. The sequence derives from a woman in her thirties or forties in good health and CMV-seronegative. Sequencing input: PBMCs. In DNA form, the CDR3 reads TGTGCCAGTAGTATTAGGGACAGGGGGAATCAGCCCCAGCATTTT. This translates into CASSIRDRGNQPQHF.